The table lists the clone carrying this T cell receptor (beta chain) with many counts. The sample originates from a study of metastatic and nonmetastatic thyroid tumors. All patients were untreated before thyroid surgery. Source study methods: Between-group CDR3 differences, defined by clinicopathological status, yielded a distant-metastasis classifier for papillary thyroid cancer. TCRdb reanalyzed the PCR reads with MiXCR. The V and J calls and clone size are TCRdb's, not the authors'. The table includes about 32,000 clones, around 19% detected once. The V end lost 4 bases, the J end lost 4 bases, and 11 bases lay between the germline ends. From germline, CDR1 is SGHDT and CDR2 YYEEEE. The CDR3 runs to 14 residues.

V and J are TRBV5-6 and TRBJ2-2; D unresolved. Material: blood. The source is a female donor with papillary thyroid cancer or a benign thyroid nodule (not recorded which). Some clones in this sample may be carry-over from other donors' samples. CDR3 nucleotide sequence: TGTGCCAGCAGCGGGGTAGGATCCACCGGGGAGCTGTTTTTT. It specifies CASSGVGSTGELFF.